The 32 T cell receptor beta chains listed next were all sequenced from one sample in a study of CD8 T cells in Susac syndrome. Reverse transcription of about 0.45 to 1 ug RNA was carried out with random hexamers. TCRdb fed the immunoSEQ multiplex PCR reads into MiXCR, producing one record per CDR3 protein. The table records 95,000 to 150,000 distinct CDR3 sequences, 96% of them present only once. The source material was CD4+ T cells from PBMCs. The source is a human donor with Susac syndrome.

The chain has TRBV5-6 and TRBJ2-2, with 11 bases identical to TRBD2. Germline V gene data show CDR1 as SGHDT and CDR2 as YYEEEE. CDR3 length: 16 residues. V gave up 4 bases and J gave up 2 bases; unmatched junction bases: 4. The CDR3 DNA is TGTGCCAGCAGCAGTAGCGGGAGGGCCAACACCGGGGAGCTGTTTTTT. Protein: CASSSSGRANTGELFF.

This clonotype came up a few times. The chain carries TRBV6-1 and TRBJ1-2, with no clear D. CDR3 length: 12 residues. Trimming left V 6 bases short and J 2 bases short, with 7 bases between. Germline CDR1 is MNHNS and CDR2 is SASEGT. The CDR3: CASRAANYGYTF. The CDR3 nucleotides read TGTGCCAGCAGGGCCGCCAACTATGGCTACACCTTC.

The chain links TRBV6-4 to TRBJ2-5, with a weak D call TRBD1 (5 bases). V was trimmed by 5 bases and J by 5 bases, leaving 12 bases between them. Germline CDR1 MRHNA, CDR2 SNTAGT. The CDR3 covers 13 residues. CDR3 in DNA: TGTGCCAGCAGTACCAGGGCTGGGGAGACCCAGTACTTC. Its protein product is CASSTRAGETQYF.

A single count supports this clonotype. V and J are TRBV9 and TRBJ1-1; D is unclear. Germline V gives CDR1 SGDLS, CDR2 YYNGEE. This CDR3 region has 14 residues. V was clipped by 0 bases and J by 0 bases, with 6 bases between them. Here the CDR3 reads CASSVAAMNTEAFF. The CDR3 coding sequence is TGTGCCAGCAGCGTAGCCGCCATGAACACTGAAGCTTTCTTT.

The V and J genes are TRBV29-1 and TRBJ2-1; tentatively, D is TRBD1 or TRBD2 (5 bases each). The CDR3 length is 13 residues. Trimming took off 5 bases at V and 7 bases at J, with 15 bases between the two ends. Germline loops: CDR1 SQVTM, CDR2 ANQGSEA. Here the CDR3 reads CSVRRGSGNEQFF. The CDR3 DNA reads TGCAGCGTTCGTAGGGGCTCGGGGAATGAGCAGTTCTTC.

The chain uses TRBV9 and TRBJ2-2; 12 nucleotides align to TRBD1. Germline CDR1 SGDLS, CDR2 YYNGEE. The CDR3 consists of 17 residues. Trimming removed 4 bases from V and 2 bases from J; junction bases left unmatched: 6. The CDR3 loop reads CASSPPGTGGNTGELFF. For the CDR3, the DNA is TGTGCCAGCAGCCCCCCAGGGACAGGGGGCAACACCGGGGAGCTGTTTTTT.

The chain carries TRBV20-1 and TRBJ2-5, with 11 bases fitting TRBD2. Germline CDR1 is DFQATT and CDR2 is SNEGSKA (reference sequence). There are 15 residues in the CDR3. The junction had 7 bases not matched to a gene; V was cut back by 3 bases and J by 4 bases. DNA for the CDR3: TGCAGTGCTAGTCTAGCGGGAGGAGAGAGAGAGACCCAGTACTTC. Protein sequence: CSASLAGGERETQYF.

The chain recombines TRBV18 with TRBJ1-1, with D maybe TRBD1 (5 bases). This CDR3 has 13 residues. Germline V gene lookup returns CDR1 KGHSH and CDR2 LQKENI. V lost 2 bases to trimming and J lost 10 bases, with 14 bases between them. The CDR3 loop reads CASSPEQSQGAFF. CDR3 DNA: TGTGCCAGCTCACCAGAACAGTCTCAGGGAGCTTTCTTT.

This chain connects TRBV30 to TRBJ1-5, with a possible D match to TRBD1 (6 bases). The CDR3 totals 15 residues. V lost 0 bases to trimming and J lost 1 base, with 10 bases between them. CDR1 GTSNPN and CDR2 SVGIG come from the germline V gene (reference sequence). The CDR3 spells CAWSVGTSSNQPQHF. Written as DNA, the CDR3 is TGTGCCTGGAGTGTAGGGACAAGCAGCAATCAGCCCCAGCATTTT.

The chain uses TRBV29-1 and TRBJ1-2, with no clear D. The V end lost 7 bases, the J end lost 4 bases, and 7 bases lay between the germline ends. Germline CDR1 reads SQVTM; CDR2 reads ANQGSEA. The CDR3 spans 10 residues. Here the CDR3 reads CSAFSYGYTF. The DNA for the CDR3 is TGCAGCGCCTTTTCCTATGGCTACACCTTC.

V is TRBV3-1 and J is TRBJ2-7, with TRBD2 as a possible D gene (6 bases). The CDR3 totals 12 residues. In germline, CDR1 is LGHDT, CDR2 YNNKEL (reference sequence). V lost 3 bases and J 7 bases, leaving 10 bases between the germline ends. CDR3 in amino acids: CASSHGGGEQYF. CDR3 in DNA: TGTGCCAGCAGCCACGGAGGAGGGGAGCAGTACTTC.

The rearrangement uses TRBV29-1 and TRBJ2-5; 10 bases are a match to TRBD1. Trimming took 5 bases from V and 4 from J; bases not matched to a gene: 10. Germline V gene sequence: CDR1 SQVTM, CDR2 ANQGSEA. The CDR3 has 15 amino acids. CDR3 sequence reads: CSVRYGTGAGETQYF. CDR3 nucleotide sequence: TGCAGCGTTCGATATGGGACAGGGGCAGGAGAGACCCAGTACTTC.

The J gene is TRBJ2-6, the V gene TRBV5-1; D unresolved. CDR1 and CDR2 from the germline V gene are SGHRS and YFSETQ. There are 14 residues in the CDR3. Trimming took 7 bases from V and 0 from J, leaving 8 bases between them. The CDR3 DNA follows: TGCGCCAGCGGCGACACCTCTGGGGCCAACGTCCTGACTTTC. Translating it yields CASGDTSGANVLTF.

This CDR3 is CSVAGTEDNYGYTF. For the CDR3, the DNA is TGCAGCGTTGCCGGGACAGAAGATAACTATGGCTACACCTTC. The chain uses TRBV29-1 and TRBJ1-2; TRBD1 matches 7 bases. The CDR3 runs to 14 residues. The J segment lost 1 base and the V segment lost 4 bases, leaving 6 bases of the junction unmatched. Germline values: CDR1 SQVTM, CDR2 ANQGSEA.

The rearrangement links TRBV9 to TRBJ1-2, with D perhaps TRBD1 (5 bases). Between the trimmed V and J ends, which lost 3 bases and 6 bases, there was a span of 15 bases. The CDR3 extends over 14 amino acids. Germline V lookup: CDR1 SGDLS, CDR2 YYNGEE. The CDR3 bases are TGTGCCAGCAGCGACAGGAATCGCGGAGATGGCTACACCTTC. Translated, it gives CASSDRNRGDGYTF.

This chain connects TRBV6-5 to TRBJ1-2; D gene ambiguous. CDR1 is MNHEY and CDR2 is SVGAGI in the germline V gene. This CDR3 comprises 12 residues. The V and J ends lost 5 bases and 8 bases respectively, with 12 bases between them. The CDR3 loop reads CASSDAPGGYTF. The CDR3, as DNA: TGTGCCAGCAGTGATGCCCCAGGCGGCTACACCTTC.

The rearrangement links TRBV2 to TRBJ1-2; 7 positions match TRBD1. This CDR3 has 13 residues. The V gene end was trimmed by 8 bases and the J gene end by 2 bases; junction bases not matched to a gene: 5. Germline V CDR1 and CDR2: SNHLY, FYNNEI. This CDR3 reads CASRMGQNYGYTF. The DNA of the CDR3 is TGTGCCAGCCGGATGGGACAGAACTATGGCTACACCTTC.

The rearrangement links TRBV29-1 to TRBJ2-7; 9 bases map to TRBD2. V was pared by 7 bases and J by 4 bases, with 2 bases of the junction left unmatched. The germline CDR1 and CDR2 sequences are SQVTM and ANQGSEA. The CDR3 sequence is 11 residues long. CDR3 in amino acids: CSGTSDYEQYF. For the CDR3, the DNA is TGCAGCGGGACTAGCGATTACGAGCAGTACTTC.

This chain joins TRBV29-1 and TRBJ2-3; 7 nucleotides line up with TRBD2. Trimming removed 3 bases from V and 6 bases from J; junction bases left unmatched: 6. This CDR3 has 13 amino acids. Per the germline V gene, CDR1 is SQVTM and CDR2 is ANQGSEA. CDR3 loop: CSVEFGGSDTQYF. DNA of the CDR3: TGCAGCGTTGAGTTTGGCGGGAGCGATACGCAGTATTTT.

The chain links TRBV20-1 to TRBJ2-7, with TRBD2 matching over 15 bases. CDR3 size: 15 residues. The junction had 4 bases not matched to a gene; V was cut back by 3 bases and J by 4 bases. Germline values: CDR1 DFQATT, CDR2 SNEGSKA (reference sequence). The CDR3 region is CSASGTSGRSYEQYF. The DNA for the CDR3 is TGCAGTGCTAGCGGGACTAGCGGGAGGAGTTACGAGCAGTACTTC.

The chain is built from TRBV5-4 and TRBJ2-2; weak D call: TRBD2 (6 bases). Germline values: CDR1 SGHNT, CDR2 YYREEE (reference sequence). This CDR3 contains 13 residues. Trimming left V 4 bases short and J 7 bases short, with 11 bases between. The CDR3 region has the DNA TGTGCCAGCAGCCCCCTGGGGGGCGGGGAGCTGTTTTTT. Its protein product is CASSPLGGGELFF.

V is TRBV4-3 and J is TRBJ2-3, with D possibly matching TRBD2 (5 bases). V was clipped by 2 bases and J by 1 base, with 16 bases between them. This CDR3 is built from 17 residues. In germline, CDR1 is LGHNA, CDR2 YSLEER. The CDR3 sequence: CASSQNSLARRTDTQYF. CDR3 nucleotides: TGCGCCAGCAGCCAAAATTCCCTAGCACGGCGCACAGATACGCAGTATTTT.

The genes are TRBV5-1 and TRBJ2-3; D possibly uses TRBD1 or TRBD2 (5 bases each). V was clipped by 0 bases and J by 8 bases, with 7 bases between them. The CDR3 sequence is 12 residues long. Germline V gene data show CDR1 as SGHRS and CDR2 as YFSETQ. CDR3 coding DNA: TGCGCCAGCAGCTTGGATGGGGGTACGCAGTATTTT. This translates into CASSLDGGTQYF.

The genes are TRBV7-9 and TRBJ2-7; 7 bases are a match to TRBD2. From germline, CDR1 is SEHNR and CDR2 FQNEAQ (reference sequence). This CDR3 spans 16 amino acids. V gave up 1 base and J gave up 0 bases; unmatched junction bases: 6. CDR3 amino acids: CASSLGAGANSYEQYF. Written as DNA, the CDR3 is TGTGCCAGCAGCTTAGGGGCGGGAGCGAACTCCTACGAGCAGTACTTC.

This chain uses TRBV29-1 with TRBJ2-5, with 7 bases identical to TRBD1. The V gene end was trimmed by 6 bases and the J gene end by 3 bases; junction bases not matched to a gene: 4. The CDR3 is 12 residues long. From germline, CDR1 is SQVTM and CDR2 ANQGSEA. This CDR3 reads CSVSTGEETQYF. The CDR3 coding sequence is TGCAGCGTGTCTACAGGGGAAGAGACCCAGTACTTC.

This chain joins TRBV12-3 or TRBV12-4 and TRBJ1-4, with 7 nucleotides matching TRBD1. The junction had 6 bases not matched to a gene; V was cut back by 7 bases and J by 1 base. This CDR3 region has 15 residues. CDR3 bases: TGTGCCAGCACCCTCCACAGGGGAACTAATGAAAAACTGTTTTTT. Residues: CASTLHRGTNEKLFF.

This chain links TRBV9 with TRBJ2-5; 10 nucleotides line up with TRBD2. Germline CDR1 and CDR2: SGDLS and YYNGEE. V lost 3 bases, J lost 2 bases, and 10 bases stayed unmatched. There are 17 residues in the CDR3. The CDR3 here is CASSEMIGTSEQETQYF. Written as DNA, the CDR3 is TGTGCCAGCAGCGAAATGATCGGGACTAGCGAGCAAGAGACCCAGTACTTC.

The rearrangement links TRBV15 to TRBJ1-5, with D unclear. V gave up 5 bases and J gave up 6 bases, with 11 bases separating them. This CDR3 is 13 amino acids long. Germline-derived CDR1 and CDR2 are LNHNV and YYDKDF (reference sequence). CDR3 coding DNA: TGTGCCACCAGCCCGGAGGAGAGTCAGCCCCAGCATTTT. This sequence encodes CATSPEESQPQHF.

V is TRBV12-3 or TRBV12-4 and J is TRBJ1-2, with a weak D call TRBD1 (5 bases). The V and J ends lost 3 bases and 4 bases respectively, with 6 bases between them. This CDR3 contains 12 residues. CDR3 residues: CASSFRGYGYTF. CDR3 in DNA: TGTGCCAGCAGTTTTAGGGGCTATGGCTACACCTTC.

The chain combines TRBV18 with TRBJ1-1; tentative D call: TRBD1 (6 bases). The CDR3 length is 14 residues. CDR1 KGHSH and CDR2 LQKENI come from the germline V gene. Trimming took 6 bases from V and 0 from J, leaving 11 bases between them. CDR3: CASSFQGMNTEAFF. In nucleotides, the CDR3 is TGTGCCAGCTCGTTTCAGGGGATGAACACTGAAGCTTTCTTT.

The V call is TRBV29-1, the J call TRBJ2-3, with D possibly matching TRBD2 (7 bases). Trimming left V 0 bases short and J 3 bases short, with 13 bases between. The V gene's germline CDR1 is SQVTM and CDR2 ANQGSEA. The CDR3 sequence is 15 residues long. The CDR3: CSVEDHGGATDTQYF. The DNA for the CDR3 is TGCAGCGTTGAAGATCATGGGGGGGCAACAGATACGCAGTATTTT.

The CDR3 here is CASSVGPASGKGNEQFF. CDR3 in DNA: TGTGCCAGCAGCGTAGGGCCCGCTAGCGGGAAGGGAAATGAGCAGTTCTTC. The gene calls are TRBV9 and TRBJ2-1, with 9 bases that match TRBD2. The junction had 11 bases not matched to a gene; V was cut back by 0 bases and J by 7 bases. The germline V gene encodes CDR1 SGDLS and CDR2 YYNGEE. This CDR3 contains 17 residues.